These 15 T cell receptor beta chains came from one sample sequenced in a study of post-analysis software for immune sequencing data (dated by TCRdb to the mid-2010s). These receptors have no identified antigens. General study outcomes and caveats: Patients showed significantly higher frequencies than controls for several TRBV segments, among them TRBV5-6, TRBV5-1 and TRBV20-1.

Receptor libraries were prepared by PCR. These reads were obtained on an Illumina HiSeq 2500. To reduce PCR and sequencing biases, unique molecular identifiers were built into the TCR beta cDNA libraries. The public reads were quality trimmed at Q25 with fastp and then assembled into clones with MiXCR by TCRdb, keeping productive beta chains. Every CDR3 protein is listed once, alongside the most common genes and DNA of its rows. Here the sample has about 760,000 distinct CDR3 sequences; 30% occur a single time. The top ten clonotypes cover 0.5% to 0.6% of the sample. What was sequenced was blood. Receptor source: a girl under 18 with multiple sclerosis.

The chain uses TRBV12-3 or TRBV12-4 and TRBJ2-7; TRBD2 might be the D (6 bases). This CDR3 comprises 14 residues. Trimming cost V 6 bases and J 3 bases, with 15 bases left between them. This CDR3 reads CASRGGGAYYEQYF. As DNA, the CDR3 is TGTGCCAGCAGGGGCGGCGGGGCGTACTACGAGCAGTACTTC.

This clonotype was picked up one time. The chain recombines TRBV7-2 with TRBJ2-1, with 8 bases that match TRBD1. The CDR3 loop spans 13 amino acids. The germline CDR1 and CDR2 sequences are SGHTA and FQGNSA. The junction had 6 bases not matched to a gene; V was cut back by 5 bases and J by 9 bases. The CDR3 coding sequence is TGTGCCAGCAGCATACAGGGGGTAGGTGAGCAGTTCTTC. It is translated as CASSIQGVGEQFF.

A few counts support this clonotype. The chain couples TRBV29-1 to TRBJ2-1; tentatively, D is TRBD1 (5 bases). V was clipped by 4 bases and J by 2 bases, with 9 bases between them. CDR3 length equals 13 residues. CDR1 is SQVTM, CDR2 ANQGSEA, per germline. CDR3 nucleotide sequence: TGCAGCGTTGGGGCAGGGCCCTACAATGAGCAGTTCTTC. Translated, it gives CSVGAGPYNEQFF.

This clonotype was seen a few times. V is TRBV7-8 and J is TRBJ2-7, with D possibly TRBD1 on 5 matching bases. Judging by the DNA end, TRBJ2-4 fits better; the J call may be wrong. The CDR3 consists of 15 residues. The germline V gene encodes CDR1 SGHVS and CDR2 FQNEAQ. CDR3 protein: CASSLLGAFTDIQYF. CDR3 nucleotides: TGTGCCAGCAGCTTACTAGGGGCGTTCACAGACATTCAGTACTTC.

The DNA for the CDR3 is TGTGCCAGCAGCCCGAACGGGCAGGGGCCCACAGATACGCAGTATTTT. It encodes CASSPNGQGPTDTQYF. This chain connects TRBV7-6 to TRBJ2-3, with D possibly matching TRBD1 (6 bases). The CDR3 spans 16 residues. CDR1 and CDR2 from the germline V gene are SGHVS and FNYEAQ. Trimming pared 5 bases from V and 2 bases from J, leaving 17 bases between.

Regarding this clonotype: The junction and the germline gene differ at one end; a read error may be behind it. The chain joins TRBV27 to TRBJ1-5; D gene ambiguous. In germline, CDR1 is MNHEY, CDR2 SMNVEV (reference sequence). The CDR3 is 14 residues long. The CDR3 sequence is CVSSSVSSNQPQHF. CDR3 nucleotides: TGTGTCAGCAGTTCCGTGAGTTCCAATCAGCCCCAGCATTTT.

This clonotype occurred once. The germline gene is not matched at one end of the junction; a read error may be the cause. This rearrangement joins TRBV7-8 to TRBJ2-5, with 10 bases aligning to TRBD2. Germline CDR1 is SGHVS and CDR2 is FQNEAQ. The CDR3 contains 18 residues. The CDR3 region is CAGSLTGSGRSYGETQYF. The CDR3 coding sequence is TGTGCCGGCAGCCTCACTGGTAGCGGGAGGAGTTATGGAGAGACCCAGTACTTC.

This clonotype occurred a few times. The genes are TRBV7-2 and TRBJ2-7, with 7 bases that match TRBD2. Germline CDR1 is SGHTA and CDR2 is FQGNSA. The CDR3 is made up of 14 amino acids. Unmatched junction bases numbered 12, after V lost 10 bases and J lost 3 bases. This CDR3 is CAISPDGLGYEQYF. In DNA, the CDR3 is TGTGCCATATCTCCGGACGGACTAGGCTACGAGCAGTACTTC.

The V and J genes are TRBV6-5 and TRBJ2-3; D is uncertain. The CDR3 covers 14 residues. Trimming stripped 0 bases from V and 4 bases from J, with 8 bases between. Germline V gene data show CDR1 as MNHEY and CDR2 as SVGAGI. The CDR3 DNA sequence: TGTGCCAGCAGTTACTCGGACCGGGCAGATACGCAGTATTTT. Translation: CASSYSDRADTQYF.

The chain carries TRBV11-2 and TRBJ2-1, with TRBD2 matching 7 bases. Germline V CDR1 and CDR2: SGHAT, FQNNGV. This CDR3 comprises 18 residues. Losses at the gene ends were 0 bases for V and 2 bases for J; bases not matched to a gene: 10. The chain's CDR3 is CASSLDFASGNPYNEQFF. For the CDR3, the DNA is TGTGCCAGCAGCTTAGATTTTGCTAGCGGCAATCCCTACAATGAGCAGTTCTTC.

The sample holds a few counts of this clonotype. V gene TRBV5-5 combines with J gene TRBJ2-7; TRBD2 might be the D (6 bases). Germline CDR1 and CDR2: SGHKS and YYEKEE (reference sequence). The CDR3 covers 16 residues. Trimming removed 0 bases from V and 3 bases from J, with 16 bases in between. The CDR3 loop reads CASSLVRSGSRYEQYF. CDR3 DNA sequence: TGTGCCAGCAGCTTGGTTAGAAGCGGGTCACGCTACGAGCAGTACTTC.

This clonotype came up a few times. The CDR3 region has the DNA TGTGCCAGCAGCCTCAAGGCCCCGGGACAGGGCGTCTACACCTTC. It is translated as CASSLKAPGQGVYTF. The V and J genes are TRBV6-5 and TRBJ1-2; 9 bases are a match to TRBD1. CDR3 length: 15 amino acids. CDR1 is MNHEY and CDR2 is SVGAGI in the germline V gene. V lost 6 bases, J lost 10 bases, and 15 bases stayed unmatched.

The chain couples TRBV7-2 to TRBJ2-7, with 7 bases aligning to TRBD2. Germline V CDR1 and CDR2: SGHTA, FQGNSA. The J segment lost 2 bases and the V segment lost 5 bases, leaving 6 bases of the junction unmatched. The CDR3 runs to 14 residues. CDR3 loop: CASSREVGPYEQYF. The CDR3 bases are TGTGCCAGCAGCCGGGAGGTAGGCCCCTACGAGCAGTACTTC.

The sample holds a few counts of this clonotype. The V gene is TRBV20-1, the J gene TRBJ2-7; 10 nucleotides match TRBD2. Trimming at V came to 5 bases and at J to 3 bases, leaving 10 bases not matched to a gene. The germline CDR1 and CDR2 sequences are DFQATT and SNEGSKA (reference sequence). CDR3 length: 15 amino acids. CDR3 nucleotides: TGCAGTGCTCAACCCACTAGCGGGGCCAGCTACGAGCAGTACTTC. It specifies CSAQPTSGASYEQYF.

The CDR3 region has the DNA TGCGCCAGCAGCCGAACAGGACAACCCCTCCACTTT. Translation gives CASSRTGQPLHF. This rearrangement joins TRBV4-1 to TRBJ1-6, with D possibly TRBD1 on 5 matching bases. Germline V gene data show CDR1 as MGHRA and CDR2 as YSYEKL. This CDR3 has 12 residues. Between the trimmed V and J ends, which lost 4 bases and 12 bases, there was a span of 10 bases.